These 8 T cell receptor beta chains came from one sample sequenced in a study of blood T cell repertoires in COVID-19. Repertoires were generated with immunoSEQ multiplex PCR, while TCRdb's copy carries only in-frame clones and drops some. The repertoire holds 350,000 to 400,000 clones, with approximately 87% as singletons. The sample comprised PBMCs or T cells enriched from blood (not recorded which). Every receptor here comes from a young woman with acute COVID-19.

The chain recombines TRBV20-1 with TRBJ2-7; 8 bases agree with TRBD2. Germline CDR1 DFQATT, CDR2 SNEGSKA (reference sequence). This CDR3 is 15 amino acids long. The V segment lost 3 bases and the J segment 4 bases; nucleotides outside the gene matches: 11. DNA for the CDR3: TGCAGTGCTAGTTCTTCGGGACTAGGCTCATACGAGCAGTACTTC. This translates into CSASSSGLGSYEQYF.

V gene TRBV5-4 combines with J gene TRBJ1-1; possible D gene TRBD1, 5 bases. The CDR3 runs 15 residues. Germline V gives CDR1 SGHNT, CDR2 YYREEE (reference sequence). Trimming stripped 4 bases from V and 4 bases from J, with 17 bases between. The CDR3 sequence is CASSPSPGGSTEAFF. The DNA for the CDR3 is TGTGCCAGCAGCCCTTCCCCGGGGGGAAGCACTGAAGCTTTCTTT.

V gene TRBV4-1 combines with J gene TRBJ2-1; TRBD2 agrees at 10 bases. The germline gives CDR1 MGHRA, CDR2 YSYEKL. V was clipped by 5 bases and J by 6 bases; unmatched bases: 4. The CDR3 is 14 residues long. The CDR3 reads CASSARLAGNEQFF. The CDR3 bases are TGCGCCAGCAGCGCTAGACTAGCGGGCAATGAGCAGTTCTTC.

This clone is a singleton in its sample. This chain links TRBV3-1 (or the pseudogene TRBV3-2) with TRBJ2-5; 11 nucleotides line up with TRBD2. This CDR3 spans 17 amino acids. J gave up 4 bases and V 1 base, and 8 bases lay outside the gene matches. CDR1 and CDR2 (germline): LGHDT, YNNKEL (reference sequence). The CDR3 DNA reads TGTGCCAGCAGCCAAGGGGTAGCGGGGGGGACGGGAGAGACCCAGTACTTC. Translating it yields CASSQGVAGGTGETQYF.

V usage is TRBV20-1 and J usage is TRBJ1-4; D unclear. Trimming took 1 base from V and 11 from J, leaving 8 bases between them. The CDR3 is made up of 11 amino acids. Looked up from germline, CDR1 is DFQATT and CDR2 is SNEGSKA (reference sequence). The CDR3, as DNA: TGCAGTGCTAGAGTTGACGGGAAACTGTTTTTT. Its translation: CSARVDGKLFF.

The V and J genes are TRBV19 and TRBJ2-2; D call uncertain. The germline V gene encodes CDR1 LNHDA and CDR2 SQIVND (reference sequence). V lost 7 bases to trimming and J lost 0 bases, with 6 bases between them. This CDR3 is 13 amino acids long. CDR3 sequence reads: CASKTTNTGELFF. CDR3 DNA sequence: TGTGCCAGTAAAACAACGAACACCGGGGAGCTGTTTTTT.

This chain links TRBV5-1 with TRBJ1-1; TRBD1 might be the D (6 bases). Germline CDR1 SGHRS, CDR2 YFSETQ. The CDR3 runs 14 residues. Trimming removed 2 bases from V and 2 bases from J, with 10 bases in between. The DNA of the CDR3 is TGCGCCAGCAGCTTTGCAGGGGCCAACACTGAAGCTTTCTTT. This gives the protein CASSFAGANTEAFF. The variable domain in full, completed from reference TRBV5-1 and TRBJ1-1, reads KAGVTQTPRYLIKTRGQQVTLSCSPISGHRSVSWYQQTPGQGLQFLFEYFSETQRNKGNFPGRFSGRQFSNSRSEMNVSTLELGDSALYLCASSFAGANTEAFFGQGTRLTVV.

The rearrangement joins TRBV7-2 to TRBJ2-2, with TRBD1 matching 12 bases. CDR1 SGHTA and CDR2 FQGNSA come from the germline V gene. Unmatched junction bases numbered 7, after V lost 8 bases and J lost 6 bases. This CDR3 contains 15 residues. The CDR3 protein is CASRLGTGGPGELFF. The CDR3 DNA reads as TGTGCCAGCCGACTCGGGACAGGGGGCCCCGGGGAGCTGTTTTTT.